This T cell receptor (beta chain) is from a study of shared clonotypes between healthy human individuals. The germline V and J ends were trimmed by 0 bases and 2 bases, with 6 bases remaining between them. CDR1 and CDR2 (germline): SGDLS, YYNGEE. CDR3 length: 14 residues. The naive CD8 population came from CD45RO-negative cells selected for CCR7, without terminally differentiated effector memory CD45RA+ cells. Caucasian adults residing in Nashville, Tennessee made up all the donors. Study-wide results and limits: Among the subsets, naive ones generally showed larger estimated richness than memory ones.

Sorted-subset replicate PCRs used 200 ng DNA, 25,000 to 30,000 T cell genomes. Profiled with immunoSEQ multiplex PCR; TCRdb holds only in-frame clones, not every one. The sample includes nearly 2 million clones, approximately 95% of them seen just once. With respect to this clone: What it binds is not known. Other DNA sequences in this specimen translate into the identical CDR3.

The clonotype originates from a man between 18 and 29 years old in good health. The sequencing sample was made of naive CD8+ T cells sorted from blood. The V call is TRBV9, the J call TRBJ1-3; D is undetermined. This chain's CDR3 is CASSVAGAGNTIYF. The CDR3 nucleotides read TGTGCCAGCAGCGTAGCTGGGGCTGGAAACACCATATATTTT.